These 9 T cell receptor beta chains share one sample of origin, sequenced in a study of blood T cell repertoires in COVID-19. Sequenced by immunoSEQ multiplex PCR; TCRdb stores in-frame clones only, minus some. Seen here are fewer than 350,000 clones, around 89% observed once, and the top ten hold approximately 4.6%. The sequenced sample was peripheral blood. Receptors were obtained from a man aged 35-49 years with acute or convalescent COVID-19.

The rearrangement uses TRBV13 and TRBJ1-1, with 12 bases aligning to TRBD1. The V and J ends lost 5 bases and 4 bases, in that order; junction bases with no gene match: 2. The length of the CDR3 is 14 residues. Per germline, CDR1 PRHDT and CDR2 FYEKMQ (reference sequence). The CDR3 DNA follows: TGTGCCAGCAGCCCGGGACAGGGGGCCACTGAAGCTTTCTTT. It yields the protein CASSPGQGATEAFF.

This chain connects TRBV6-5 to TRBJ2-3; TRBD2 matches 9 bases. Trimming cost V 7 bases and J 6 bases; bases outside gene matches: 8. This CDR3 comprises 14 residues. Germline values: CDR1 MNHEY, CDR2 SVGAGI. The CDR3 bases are TGTGCCAGCAAAACAGCGGGGGGCCGGGATACGCAGTATTTT. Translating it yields CASKTAGGRDTQYF.

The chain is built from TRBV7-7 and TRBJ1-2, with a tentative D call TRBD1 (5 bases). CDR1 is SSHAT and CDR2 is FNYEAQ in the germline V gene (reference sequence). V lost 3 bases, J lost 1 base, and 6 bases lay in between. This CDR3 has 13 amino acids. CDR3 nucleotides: TGTGCCAGCAGCTTCGACAGTAACTATGGCTACACCTTC. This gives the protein CASSFDSNYGYTF.

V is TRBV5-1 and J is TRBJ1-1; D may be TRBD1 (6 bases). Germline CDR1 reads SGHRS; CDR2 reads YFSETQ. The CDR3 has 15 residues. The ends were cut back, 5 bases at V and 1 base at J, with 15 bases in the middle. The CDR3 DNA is TGCGCCAGCAGTGAGCAGGGACATTCGAACACTGAAGCTTTCTTT. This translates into CASSEQGHSNTEAFF. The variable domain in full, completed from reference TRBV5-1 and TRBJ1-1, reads KAGVTQTPRYLIKTRGQQVTLSCSPISGHRSVSWYQQTPGQGLQFLFEYFSETQRNKGNFPGRFSGRQFSNSRSEMNVSTLELGDSALYLCASSEQGHSNTEAFFGQGTRLTVV.

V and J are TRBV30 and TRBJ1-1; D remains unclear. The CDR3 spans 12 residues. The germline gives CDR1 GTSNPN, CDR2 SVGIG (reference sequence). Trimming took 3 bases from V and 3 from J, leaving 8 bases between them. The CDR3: CAWSPSDTEAFF. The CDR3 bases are TGTGCCTGGAGCCCCTCGGACACTGAAGCTTTCTTT.

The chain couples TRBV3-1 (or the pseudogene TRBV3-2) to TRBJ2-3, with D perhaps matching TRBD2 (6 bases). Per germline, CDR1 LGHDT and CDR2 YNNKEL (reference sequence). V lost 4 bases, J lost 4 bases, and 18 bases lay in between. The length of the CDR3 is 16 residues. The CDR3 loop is CASSLFEGAGSDTQYF. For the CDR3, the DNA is TGTGCCAGCAGCCTCTTCGAGGGCGCGGGATCAGATACGCAGTATTTT.

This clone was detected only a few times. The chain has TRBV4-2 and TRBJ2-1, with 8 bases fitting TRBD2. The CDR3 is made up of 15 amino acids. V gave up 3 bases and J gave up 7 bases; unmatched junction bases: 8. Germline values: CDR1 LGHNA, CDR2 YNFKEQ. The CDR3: CASSHLLAGGNEQFF. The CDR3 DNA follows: TGTGCCAGCAGCCATCTCCTAGCGGGTGGGAATGAGCAGTTCTTC.

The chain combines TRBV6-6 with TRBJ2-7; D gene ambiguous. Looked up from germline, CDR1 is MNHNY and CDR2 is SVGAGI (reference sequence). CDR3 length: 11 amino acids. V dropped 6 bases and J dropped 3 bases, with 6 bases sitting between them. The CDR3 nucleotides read TGTGCCAGCAGCGTTAACTACGAGCAGTACTTC. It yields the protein CASSVNYEQYF.

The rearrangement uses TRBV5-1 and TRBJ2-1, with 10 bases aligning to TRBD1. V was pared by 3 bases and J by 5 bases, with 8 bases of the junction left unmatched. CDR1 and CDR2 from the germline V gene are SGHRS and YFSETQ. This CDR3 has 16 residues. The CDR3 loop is CASSSTGGAPNNEQFF. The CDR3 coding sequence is TGCGCCAGCAGCTCGACAGGGGGCGCCCCAAACAATGAGCAGTTCTTC.